The 31 T cell receptor beta chains in this list originate from one sample, sequenced in a study of vaccination and CD4 T cells after COVID-19. The antigens for these receptors are not known. The treatment denotes: approximately 10-day PBMC culture with coronavirus spike peptide pools or control peptides (ViraFEST assay). Sequencing of DNA taken from cultured CD4+ T cells relied on the Oncomine TCR Beta short-read assay. TCRdb passed the PCR reads through MiXCR, listing each CDR3 protein once. The sample records about 11,000 distinct CDR3 sequences, roughly 26% being singletons. The sequenced sample was cultured CD4+ T cells from blood. These receptors were taken from a human donor with COVID-19.

This rearrangement joins TRBV27 to TRBJ1-6, with D maybe TRBD1 (5 bases). Trimming took 4 bases from V and 0 from J, leaving 10 bases between them. From germline, CDR1 is MNHEY and CDR2 SMNVEV (reference sequence). This CDR3 has 16 amino acids. The CDR3 spells CASSWGQSSYNSPLHF. DNA for the CDR3: TGTGCCAGCAGTTGGGGCCAAAGCTCCTATAATTCACCCCTCCACTTT.

The J gene is TRBJ1-1, the V gene TRBV18; no definite D call. There are 13 residues in the CDR3. Germline V gene sequence: CDR1 KGHSH, CDR2 LQKENI. V lost 4 bases and J lost 2, with 8 bases in between. CDR3: CASSRKDNTEAFF. For the CDR3, the DNA is TGTGCCAGCTCACGAAAAGATAACACTGAAGCTTTCTTT.

This clonotype was seen a handful of times. The gene calls are TRBV20-1 and TRBJ2-1, with TRBD1 identical over 8 bases. The CDR3 consists of 14 residues. With 0 bases clipped from V and 9 bases from J, the junction kept 7 bases outside the gene matches. The V gene's germline CDR1 is DFQATT and CDR2 SNEGSKA (reference sequence). The CDR3 DNA reads TGCAGTGCTAGAGATCAGCGACAGGGGAGTGAGCAGTTCTTC. It is translated as CSARDQRQGSEQFF.

The rearrangement uses TRBV10-2 and TRBJ2-7, with D unclear. CDR1 WSHSY and CDR2 SAAADI come from the germline V gene. The CDR3 contains 15 residues. The ends were cut back, 0 bases at V and 2 bases at J, with 11 bases in the middle. CDR3 protein: CASSESRPGAYEQYF. CDR3 nucleotide sequence: TGCGCCAGCAGTGAGTCACGGCCAGGAGCCTACGAGCAGTACTTC.

This clonotype turned up a few times. The chain combines TRBV2 with TRBJ1-6; 7 bases map to TRBD1. Germline loops: CDR1 SNHLY, CDR2 FYNNEI. V was pared by 6 bases and J by 7 bases, with 6 bases of the junction left unmatched. The CDR3 loop spans 14 amino acids. CDR3 sequence reads: CASRSGTANSPLHF. CDR3 sequence (DNA): TGTGCCAGCAGGAGTGGGACAGCCAATTCACCCCTCCACTTT.

This clonotype was seen more than once but under ten times. The chain carries TRBV15 and TRBJ2-1; 10 nucleotides line up with TRBD1. J was trimmed by 7 bases and V by 5 bases; bases with no gene match: 8. The CDR3 runs 15 residues. CDR1 and CDR2 (germline): LNHNV, YYDKDF (reference sequence). The CDR3 sequence is CATSPETGGRNEQFF. The CDR3 DNA reads TGTGCCACCAGCCCGGAGACAGGGGGCAGGAATGAGCAGTTCTTC.

This chain links TRBV2 with TRBJ2-7, with TRBD1 matching over 9 bases. The CDR3 has 15 amino acids. Trimming removed 5 bases from V and 1 base from J; junction bases left unmatched: 6. Germline lookup yields CDR1 SNHLY and CDR2 FYNNEI. CDR3 sequence reads: CASSKQGAKSYEQYF. DNA for the CDR3: TGTGCCAGCAGTAAACAGGGGGCGAAATCCTACGAGCAGTACTTC.

This clonotype was seen only a few times. The V call is TRBV6-1, the J call TRBJ1-5, with 8 bases identical to TRBD1. J was trimmed by 0 bases and V by 6 bases; bases with no gene match: 4. In germline, CDR1 is MNHNS, CDR2 SASEGT. The CDR3 has 15 residues. Here the CDR3 reads CASRRDRNSNQPQHF. In nucleotides, the CDR3 is TGTGCCAGCAGGCGGGACAGGAATAGCAATCAGCCCCAGCATTTT.

The chain uses TRBV7-2 and TRBJ2-1, with D possibly being TRBD1 (6 bases). This CDR3 is built from 13 residues. Trimming cost V 5 bases and J 3 bases, with 8 bases left between them. Germline CDR1 reads SGHTA; CDR2 reads FQGNSA. The CDR3, as DNA: TGTGCCAGCAGCCGGACAGACTACAATGAGCAGTTCTTC. Its protein is CASSRTDYNEQFF.

V gene TRBV5-4 combines with J gene TRBJ2-2; D is perhaps TRBD2 (5 bases). The CDR3 sequence is 14 residues long. CDR1 is SGHNT, CDR2 YYREEE, per germline (reference sequence). V was clipped by 8 bases and J by 6 bases, with 17 bases between them. The CDR3 protein is CASSNGWGAGELFF. The DNA of the CDR3 is TGTGCCAGTTCTAACGGATGGGGAGCCGGGGAGCTGTTTTTT.

This chain joins TRBV9 and TRBJ2-3, with 11 nucleotides matching TRBD2. Losses at the gene ends were 0 bases for V and 0 bases for J; bases not matched to a gene: 9. Germline V gene lookup returns CDR1 SGDLS and CDR2 YYNGEE. The length of the CDR3 is 19 residues. The CDR3 here is CASSVGRASGGSSTDTQYF. The CDR3 DNA is TGTGCCAGCAGCGTAGGCAGGGCTAGCGGGGGGTCTAGCACAGATACGCAGTATTTT.

V is TRBV7-3 and J is TRBJ2-3; D possibly corresponds to TRBD2 (5 bases). The germline V and J ends were trimmed by 5 bases and 2 bases, with 11 bases remaining between them. The germline V gene has CDR1 SGHTA and CDR2 FQGTGA. The CDR3 spans 14 residues. The CDR3 is CASSASTITDTQYF. The CDR3 DNA reads as TGTGCCAGCAGCGCCTCGACTATCACAGATACGCAGTATTTT.

This clonotype was picked up one time. CDR3 sequence: CASSDTPRRGPLSGANVLTF. CDR3 sequence (DNA): TGTGCCAGCAGTGACACTCCCCGCAGGGGACCCCTTTCTGGGGCCAACGTCCTGACTTTC. The chain has TRBV6-1 and TRBJ2-6; D is possibly TRBD1 (6 bases). The CDR3 length is 20 residues. Trimming left V 3 bases short and J 1 base short, with 22 bases between. The V gene's germline CDR1 is MNHNS and CDR2 SASEGT.

This clonotype was seen a handful of times. This chain joins TRBV7-9 and TRBJ2-7, with 10 bases matching TRBD1. V gave up 1 base and J gave up 4 bases; unmatched junction bases: 4. This CDR3 spans 15 amino acids. Germline CDR1 SEHNR, CDR2 FQNEAQ (reference sequence). CDR3 in amino acids: CASSLVGDRGYEQYF. The CDR3 DNA follows: TGTGCCAGCAGCTTAGTAGGGGACAGGGGTTACGAGCAGTACTTC. Filled out from reference TRBV7-9 and TRBJ2-7, the complete variable domain reads DTGVSQNPRHKITKRGQNVTFRCDPISEHNRLYWYRQTLGQGPEFLTYFQNEAQLEKSRLLSDRFSAERPKGSFSTLEIQRTEQGDSAMYLCASSLVGDRGYEQYFGPGTRLTVT.

This clonotype was observed a few times. This chain links TRBV21-1 with TRBJ2-7; no DNA check was done on the table's D call, TRBD1. TRBV21-1 is designated a pseudogene. This CDR3 comprises 16 residues. CDR3 DNA sequence: TGTGCCAGCAGCAAAGGGACAGGGCCCACATCCTGCGAGCAGTACTTC. This sequence encodes CASSKGTGPTSCEQYF.

This chain links TRBV19 with TRBJ1-2; tentatively, D is TRBD1 (6 bases). The CDR3 sequence is 12 residues long. CDR1 and CDR2 from the germline V gene are LNHDA and SQIVND (reference sequence). Trimming pared 5 bases from V and 8 bases from J, leaving 12 bases between. The CDR3 region is CASSFRGGGYTF. DNA for the CDR3: TGTGCCAGTAGTTTTAGGGGGGGCGGCTACACCTTC.

The rearrangement uses TRBV5-4 and TRBJ2-3; 10 bases are shared with TRBD2. Germline V gene lookup returns CDR1 SGHNT and CDR2 YYREEE (reference sequence). V gave up 4 bases and J gave up 7 bases; unmatched junction bases: 6. This CDR3 region has 14 residues. In nucleotides, the CDR3 is TGTGCCAGCAGCGGACTAGCGGCACCCTATACGCAGTATTTT. This encodes CASSGLAAPYTQYF.

This clonotype was observed a handful of times. The rearrangement joins TRBV7-6 to TRBJ2-1; tentatively, D is TRBD2 (7 bases). Germline V gene lookup returns CDR1 SGHVS and CDR2 FNYEAQ. Trimming shortened V by 7 bases and J by 1 base, and 14 bases separated the two germline ends. The CDR3 has 15 amino acids. The CDR3 DNA reads as TGTGCCAGCAACACGGGGGGCGGATCCTACAATGAGCAGTTCTTC. Amino acids: CASNTGGGSYNEQFF.

To note about this clonotype: This may be a read error: a much more frequent sequence differs by one nucleotide. The rearrangement links TRBV20-1 to TRBJ1-5; 9 positions match TRBD1. Germline CDR1 and CDR2: DFQATT and SNEGSKA (reference sequence). The CDR3 runs to 13 residues. DNA for the CDR3: TGCGGTGCTACCCGACAGGGGGATCAGCCCCAGCATTTT. This translates into CGATRQGDQPQHF.

This clonotype is labeled as medium-sized. The genes are TRBV7-2 and TRBJ1-5; a possible D gene is TRBD1 (5 bases). CDR3 length equals 15 residues. Germline assignment: CDR1 SGHTA and CDR2 FQGNSA. Trimming cost V 4 bases and J 3 bases, with 13 bases left between them. The CDR3 DNA is TGTGCCAGCAGCTCCTCGGGACGCCCCAATCAGCCCCAGCATTTT. Its protein product is CASSSSGRPNQPQHF.

This clonotype qualifies as medium-sized. J is TRBJ1-2 and V is TRBV27; no clear D gene. Germline CDR1 reads MNHEY; CDR2 reads SMNVEV (reference sequence). CDR3 size: 12 residues. Trimming took off 8 bases at V and 7 bases at J, with 14 bases between the two ends. In nucleotides, the CDR3 is TGTGCCAGCTCCGACTACCTTAGTGGCTACACCTTC. The encoded protein is CASSDYLSGYTF.

This clonotype turned up a few times. The J gene is TRBJ2-1, the V gene TRBV12-3 or TRBV12-4, with 9 positions matching TRBD2. The CDR3 has 15 amino acids. The ends lost 7 bases at V and 7 bases at J; junction bases unmatched: 11. The CDR3, as DNA: TGTGCCAGCACCAGTCGCGGGGGGGCCCAAAATGAGCAGTTCTTC. It encodes CASTSRGGAQNEQFF.

There are a few counts of this clonotype. J is TRBJ1-2 and V is TRBV6-1; maybe TRBD1 (6 bases). V lost 8 bases and J lost 5, with 15 bases in between. Germline CDR1 is MNHNS and CDR2 is SASEGT. This CDR3 contains 13 residues. CDR3 sequence: CASHRDGTYGYTF. Written as DNA, the CDR3 is TGTGCCAGCCACCGTGATGGGACATATGGCTACACCTTC.

The chain links TRBV11-2 to TRBJ1-1; 7 bases fit TRBD1. CDR3 length equals 14 residues. V lost 5 bases to trimming and J lost 5 bases; unmatched junction nucleotides: 8. Germline lookup yields CDR1 SGHAT and CDR2 FQNNGV. The CDR3 loop reads CASSPRQGGTEAFF. DNA for the CDR3: TGTGCCAGCAGCCCAAGACAGGGCGGAACTGAAGCTTTCTTT.

The chain is built from TRBV18 and TRBJ1-4; D is unclear. Trimming took off 1 base at V and 8 bases at J, with 14 bases between the two ends. The CDR3 contains 15 residues. Germline V gene sequence: CDR1 KGHSH, CDR2 LQKENI. For the CDR3, the DNA is TGTGCCAGCTCACCACGGAGGGCGGACGGAGAAAAACTGTTTTTT. This encodes CASSPRRADGEKLFF.

In its sample, this clonotype was seen a few times. As DNA, the CDR3 is TGTGCCATCTCGACAGTTGCAACTAATGAAAAACTGTTTTTT. This sequence encodes CAISTVATNEKLFF. The chain uses TRBV10-3 and TRBJ1-4; a possible D gene is TRBD1 (5 bases). Germline CDR1 is ENHRY and CDR2 is SYGVKD. This CDR3 region has 14 residues. The V and J ends lost 8 bases and 0 bases respectively, with 10 bases between them.

This clonotype has just a few counts. This chain uses TRBV20-1 with TRBJ2-3; the match to TRBD2 covers 9 bases. The CDR3 has 16 amino acids. V dropped 3 bases and J dropped 6; count of bases not matched to a gene: 13. Germline CDR1 DFQATT, CDR2 SNEGSKA (reference sequence). The DNA for the CDR3 is TGCAGTGCTAGGGGGAGATGGGCGGGGGGGCCTGATACGCAGTATTTT. This sequence encodes CSARGRWAGGPDTQYF.

CDR3 DNA: TGTGCCAGCAGTCTTACTTTGACAGGGTGGTCTGGAAACACCATATATTTT. Its protein is CASSLTLTGWSGNTIYF. The chain combines TRBV6-2 or TRBV6-3 with TRBJ1-3; 7 positions agree with TRBD1. V trimming: 5 bases; J trimming: 1 base; junction bases outside the gene matches: 11. Germline V gene data show CDR1 as MNHEY and CDR2 as SVGEGT. The CDR3 loop spans 17 amino acids.

The chain combines TRBV6-5 with TRBJ2-5; D possibly corresponds to TRBD2 (6 bases). There are 14 residues in the CDR3. Trimming took 0 bases from V and 7 from J, leaving 12 bases between them. In germline, CDR1 is MNHEY, CDR2 SVGAGI. In DNA form, the CDR3 reads TGTGCCAGCAGTTACTCGGGAGGAGGTGGGACCCAGTACTTC. This encodes CASSYSGGGGTQYF.

The chain joins TRBV2 to TRBJ1-1, with D possibly TRBD1 on 6 matching bases. Looked up from germline, CDR1 is SNHLY and CDR2 is FYNNEI. The CDR3 is 17 amino acids. V lost 3 bases to trimming and J lost 0 bases, with 17 bases between them. CDR3 in DNA: TGTGCCAGCAGTGATTATATAGGACAGCAGATGAACACTGAAGCTTTCTTT. Translated: CASSDYIGQQMNTEAFF. Drawing the rest from reference TRBV2 and TRBJ1-1, the complete variable domain is EPEVTQTPSHQVTQMGQEVILRCVPISNHLYFYWYRQILGQKVEFLVSFYNNEISEKSEIFDDQFSVERPDGSNFTLKIRSTKLEDSAMYFCASSDYIGQQMNTEAFFGQGTRLTVV.

The chain employs TRBV5-6 and TRBJ1-6, with 9 bases identical to TRBD1. V shed 4 bases and J 7 bases; nucleotides not matched to a gene: 15. Looked up from germline, CDR1 is SGHDT and CDR2 is YYEEEE. The CDR3 totals 18 residues. CDR3 in DNA: TGTGCCAGCAGCCCGCTCCTACAGGGGGCTGGATTGAATTCACCCCTCCACTTT. Protein product: CASSPLLQGAGLNSPLHF.